The next 8 T cell receptor beta chains were all read from a single sample in a study of T-cell reconstitution after alpha-beta-depleted transplantation in children. During its preparation, the TCRbeta library received unique molecular identifiers. A single record per CDR3 protein comes from TCRdb applying MiXCR to the PCR reads. The sample contains around 370,000 distinct CDR3 sequences, over 9% of which appear only once. The source material was PBMCs from the stem cell graft donor, sampled from the stem cell graft. The source of these receptors is a human donor who donated a stem cell graft to a child with acute lymphoblastic leukemia.

CDR3 nucleotides: TGTGCCATCAGTGATTTGGTGCCAGGGGGCTTCCAATACAATGAGCAGTTCTTC. It yields the protein CAISDLVPGGFQYNEQFF. The genes are TRBV10-3 and TRBJ2-1; TRBD1 aligns across 8 bases. In germline, CDR1 is ENHRY, CDR2 SYGVKD. V dropped 3 bases and J dropped 4; count of bases not matched to a gene: 14. The CDR3 runs to 18 residues.

The gene calls are TRBV7-9 and TRBJ2-6; D is undetermined. V lost 8 bases to trimming and J lost 0 bases, with 14 bases between them. Germline CDR1 reads SEHNR; CDR2 reads FQNEAQ (reference sequence). This CDR3 is 16 amino acids long. CDR3 region: CASLAGRISGANVLTF. The CDR3 region has the DNA TGTGCCAGCCTGGCAGGACGAATCTCTGGGGCCAACGTCCTGACTTTC.

This clonotype was picked up a small number of times. The chain uses TRBV24-1 and TRBJ2-1, with 7 bases matching TRBD1. This CDR3 has 11 amino acids. Germline V lookup: CDR1 KGHDR, CDR2 SFDVKD. The V and J ends lost 5 bases and 10 bases, in that order; junction bases with no gene match: 1. CDR3 sequence (DNA): TGTGCCACCAGTGGACAGGGCGAGCAGTTCTTC. Amino acid sequence: CATSGQGEQFF.

The chain combines TRBV19 with TRBJ1-5; D is perhaps TRBD1 (5 bases). In germline, CDR1 is LNHDA, CDR2 SQIVND (reference sequence). V was shortened by 3 bases and J by 2 bases, with 11 bases between the two germline ends. The CDR3 has 15 amino acids. The CDR3 DNA reads as TGTGCCAGTAGTATGGGGGGTGGAGGCAATCAGCCCCAGCATTTT. Its translation: CASSMGGGGNQPQHF. Full variable domain (rest looked up from reference TRBV19 and TRBJ1-5): DGGITQSPKYLFRKEGQNVTLSCEQNLNHDAMYWYRQDPGQGLRLIYYSQIVNDFQKGDIAEGYSVSREKKESFPLTVTSAQKNPTAFYLCASSMGGGGNQPQHFGDGTRLSIL.

V and J are TRBV28 and TRBJ1-5; 7 nucleotides line up with TRBD1. Germline-derived CDR1 and CDR2 are MDHEN and SYDVKM. This CDR3 is built from 16 residues. With 3 bases clipped from V and 4 bases from J, the junction kept 9 bases outside the gene matches. The DNA for the CDR3 is TGTGCCAGCAGTTTGCCCCGGGACAGCTATAATCAGCCCCAGCATTTT. It is translated as CASSLPRDSYNQPQHF.

The chain links TRBV29-1 to TRBJ2-2; tentatively, D is TRBD1 or TRBD2 (5 bases each). This CDR3 is 15 amino acids long. Trimming stripped 6 bases from V and 1 base from J, with 15 bases between. CDR1 and CDR2 from the germline V gene are SQVTM and ANQGSEA. Here the CDR3 reads CSVQLTGQNTGELFF. The DNA of the CDR3 is TGCAGCGTGCAGCTGACGGGGCAGAACACCGGGGAGCTGTTTTTT.

The rearrangement joins TRBV4-3 to TRBJ2-1; 9 nucleotides line up with TRBD1. The CDR3 loop spans 15 amino acids. The germline CDR1 and CDR2 sequences are LGHNA and YSLEER. V was pared by 1 base and J by 8 bases, with 6 bases of the junction left unmatched. CDR3 sequence (DNA): TGCGCCAGCAGCCAAGGAGACAGGGGGTTCCATGAGCAGTTCTTC. Residues: CASSQGDRGFHEQFF.

This clonotype was detected a few times. The chain couples TRBV27 to TRBJ2-7, with no clear D. Germline V lookup: CDR1 MNHEY, CDR2 SMNVEV (reference sequence). This CDR3 comprises 13 residues. V lost 6 bases and J 5 bases, leaving 14 bases between the germline ends. CDR3 coding DNA: TGTGCCAGCAGCAATACTGTCTTCGACGAGCAGTACTTC. Translating it yields CASSNTVFDEQYF.